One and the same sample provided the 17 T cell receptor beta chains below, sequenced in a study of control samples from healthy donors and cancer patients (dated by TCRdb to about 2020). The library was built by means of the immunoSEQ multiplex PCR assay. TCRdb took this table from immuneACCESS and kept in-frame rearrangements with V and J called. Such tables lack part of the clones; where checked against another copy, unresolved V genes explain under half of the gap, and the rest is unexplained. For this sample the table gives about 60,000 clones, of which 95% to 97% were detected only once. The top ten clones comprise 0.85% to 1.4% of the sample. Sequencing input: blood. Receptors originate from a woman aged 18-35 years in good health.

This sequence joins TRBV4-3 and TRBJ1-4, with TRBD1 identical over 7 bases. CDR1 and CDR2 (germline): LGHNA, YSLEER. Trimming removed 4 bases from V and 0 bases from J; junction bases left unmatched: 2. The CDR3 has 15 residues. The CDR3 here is CASSPGTATNEKLFF. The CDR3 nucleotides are TGCGCCAGCAGCCCAGGGACAGCAACTAATGAAAAACTGTTTTTT.

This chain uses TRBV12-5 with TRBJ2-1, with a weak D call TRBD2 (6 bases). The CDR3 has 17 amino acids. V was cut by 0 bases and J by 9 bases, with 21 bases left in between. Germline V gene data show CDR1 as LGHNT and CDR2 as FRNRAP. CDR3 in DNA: TGTGCTAGTGGTTTGGTAGCAGTTTGGACCGGGGGATCTGAGCAGTTCTTC. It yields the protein CASGLVAVWTGGSEQFF.

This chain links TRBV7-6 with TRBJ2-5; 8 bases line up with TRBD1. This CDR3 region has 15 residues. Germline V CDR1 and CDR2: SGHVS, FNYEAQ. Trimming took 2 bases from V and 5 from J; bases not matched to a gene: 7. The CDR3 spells CASSLNQGARETQYF. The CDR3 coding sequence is TGTGCCAGCAGCTTAAATCAGGGGGCGCGGGAGACCCAGTACTTC.

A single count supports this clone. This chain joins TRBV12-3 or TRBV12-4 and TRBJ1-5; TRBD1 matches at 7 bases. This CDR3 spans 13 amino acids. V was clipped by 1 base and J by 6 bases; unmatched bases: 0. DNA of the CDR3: TGTGCCAGCAGTTTAGACAGGGGTCAGCCCCAGCATTTT. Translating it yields CASSLDRGQPQHF.

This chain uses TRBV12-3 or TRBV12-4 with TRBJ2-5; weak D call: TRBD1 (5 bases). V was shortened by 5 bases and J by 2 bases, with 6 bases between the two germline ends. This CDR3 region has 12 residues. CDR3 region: CASSRGQETQYF. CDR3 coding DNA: TGTGCCAGCAGTAGGGGTCAAGAGACCCAGTACTTC.

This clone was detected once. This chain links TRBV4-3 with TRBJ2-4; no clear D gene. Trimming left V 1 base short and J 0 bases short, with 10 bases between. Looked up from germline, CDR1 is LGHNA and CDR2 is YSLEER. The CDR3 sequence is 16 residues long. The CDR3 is CASSQGLVIAKNIQYF. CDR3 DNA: TGCGCCAGCAGCCAAGGGTTAGTCATAGCCAAAAACATTCAGTACTTC.

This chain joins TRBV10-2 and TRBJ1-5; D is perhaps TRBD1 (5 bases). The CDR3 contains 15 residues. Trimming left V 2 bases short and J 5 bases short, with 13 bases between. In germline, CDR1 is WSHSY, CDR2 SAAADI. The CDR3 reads CASSETQVGHQPQHF. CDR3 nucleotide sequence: TGCGCCAGCAGTGAGACACAGGTAGGCCATCAGCCCCAGCATTTT.

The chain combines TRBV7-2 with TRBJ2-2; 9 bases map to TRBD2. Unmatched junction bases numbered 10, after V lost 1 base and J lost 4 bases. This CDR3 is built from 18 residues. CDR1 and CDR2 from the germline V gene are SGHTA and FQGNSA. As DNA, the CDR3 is TGTGCCAGCAGCTTAGAGTCTTTGCGGGGGGGCCCCACCGGGGAGCTGTTTTTT. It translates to CASSLESLRGGPTGELFF.

The CDR3 region has the DNA TGTGCCAGCAGTTTGAGATCCGGGGAGCTGTTTTTT. Amino acid sequence: CASSLRSGELFF. The chain couples TRBV27 to TRBJ2-2; D ambiguous. Germline CDR1 is MNHEY and CDR2 is SMNVEV (reference sequence). The CDR3 has 12 residues. V lost 3 bases and J lost 6, with 5 bases in between.

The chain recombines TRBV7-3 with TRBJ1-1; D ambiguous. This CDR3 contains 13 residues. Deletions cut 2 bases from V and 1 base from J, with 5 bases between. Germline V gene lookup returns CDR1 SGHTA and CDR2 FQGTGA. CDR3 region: CASSLWQNTEAFF. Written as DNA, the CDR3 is TGTGCCAGCAGCTTATGGCAGAACACTGAAGCTTTCTTT.

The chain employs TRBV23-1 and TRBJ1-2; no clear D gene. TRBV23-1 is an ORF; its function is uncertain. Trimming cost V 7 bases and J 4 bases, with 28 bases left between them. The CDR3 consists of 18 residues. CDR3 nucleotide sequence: TGCGCCAGCACCCTTCCGGGTACCGTCTTGATTTTCGCCTATGGCTACACCTTC. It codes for CASTLPGTVLIFAYGYTF.

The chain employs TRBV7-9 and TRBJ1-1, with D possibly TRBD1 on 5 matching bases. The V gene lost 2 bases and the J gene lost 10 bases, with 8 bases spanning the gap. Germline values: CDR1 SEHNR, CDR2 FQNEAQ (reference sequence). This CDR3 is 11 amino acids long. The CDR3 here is CASSLRGSAFF. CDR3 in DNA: TGTGCCAGCAGCTTAAGGGGTTCAGCTTTCTTT.

The CDR3 DNA reads as TGTGCCAGCAGTAGGGGGACCTCCACCGGGGAGCTGTTTTTT. Protein product: CASSRGTSTGELFF. This rearrangement joins TRBV7-9 to TRBJ2-2; D is perhaps TRBD1 (6 bases). Trimming took off 6 bases at V and 4 bases at J, with 12 bases between the two ends. The CDR3 contains 14 residues. Germline-derived CDR1 and CDR2 are SEHNR and FQNEAQ (reference sequence).

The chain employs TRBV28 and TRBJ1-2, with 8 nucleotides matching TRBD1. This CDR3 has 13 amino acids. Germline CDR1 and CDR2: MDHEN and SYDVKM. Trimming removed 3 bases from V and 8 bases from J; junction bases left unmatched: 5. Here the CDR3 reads CASSFQGAQGYTF. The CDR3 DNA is TGTGCCAGCAGTTTCCAGGGGGCGCAAGGCTACACCTTC.

CDR3 loop: CASSYSTRTGKNTEAFF. CDR3 bases: TGTGCCAGCAGTTATTCAACGAGGACAGGGAAGAACACTGAAGCTTTCTTT. The chain employs TRBV6-2 or TRBV6-3 and TRBJ1-1; 8 nucleotides match TRBD1. With V trimmed by 3 bases and J by 1 base, 10 bases remained unmatched. CDR1 MNHEY and CDR2 SVGEGT come from the germline V gene. This CDR3 spans 17 amino acids.

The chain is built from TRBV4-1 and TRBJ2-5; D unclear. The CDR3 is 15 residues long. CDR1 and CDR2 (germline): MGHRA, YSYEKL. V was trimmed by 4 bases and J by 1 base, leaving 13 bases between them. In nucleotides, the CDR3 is TGCGCCAGCAGCCCGAATGTGGGTGGCCAAGAGACCCAGTACTTC. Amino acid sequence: CASSPNVGGQETQYF.

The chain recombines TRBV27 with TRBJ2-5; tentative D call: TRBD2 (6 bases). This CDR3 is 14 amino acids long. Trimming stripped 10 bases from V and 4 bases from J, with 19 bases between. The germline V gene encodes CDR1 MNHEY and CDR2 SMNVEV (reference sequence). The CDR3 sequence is CATGSSLRGETQYF. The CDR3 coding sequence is TGTGCCACCGGGAGCAGTCTCCGCGGAGAGACCCAGTACTTC.